This T cell receptor (beta chain) was recovered during a study of early T cells in non-severe SARS-CoV-2 infection. This clonotype was seen ten or more times. Individual cDNA molecules received unique molecular identifiers during library preparation. MiXCR was run by TCRdb on the 5' RACE reads, yielding one entry per CDR3 protein. The sample includes 20,000 to 25,000 distinct CDR3 sequences, about 5.2% of them seen just once. The receptor comes from an adult who was a healthcare worker with PCR-confirmed SARS-CoV-2 infection or an uninfected control (not recorded which). Input material: whole blood.

The CDR3 DNA reads as TGTGCCAGCAGCCAAGACCGAGCGGAGTACAATGAGCAGTTCTTC. Protein: CASSQDRAEYNEQFF. This chain uses TRBV3-1 with TRBJ2-1; D might be TRBD2 (5 bases). CDR3 size: 15 residues. Deletions cut 0 bases from V and 4 bases from J, with 10 bases between. Germline assignment: CDR1 LGHDT and CDR2 YNNKEL (reference sequence).